Following are 20 T cell receptor beta chains from one sample sequenced in a study of healthy donors' naive CD4 and CD8 T cells. A linear amplification protocol produced the TCR libraries from 500 ng of total RNA. TCRdb passed the reads through MiXCR, listing each CDR3 protein once. The repertoire holds around 180,000 distinct CDR3 sequences, with 65% to 80% as singletons. Material: naive CD4+ and CD8+ T cells sorted from blood, pooled from several donors. The receptors were gathered from a pool of human donors in good health; the sample pools cells from several healthy donors.

The chain couples TRBV30 to TRBJ1-2; possible D gene TRBD1, 6 bases. CDR3 length: 12 amino acids. Per the germline V gene, CDR1 is GTSNPN and CDR2 is SVGIG (reference sequence). Trimming stripped 3 bases from V and 9 bases from J, with 14 bases between. CDR3 region: CAWRVRGLSYTF. In DNA form, the CDR3 reads TGTGCCTGGAGAGTCAGGGGTTTGAGCTACACCTTC.

The genes are TRBV11-2 and TRBJ2-1; D might be TRBD2 (6 bases). Trimming pared 5 bases from V and 0 bases from J, leaving 14 bases between. The CDR3 length is 16 residues. Germline V gives CDR1 SGHAT, CDR2 FQNNGV. CDR3 amino acids: CASSPVRGPSYNEQFF. Written as DNA, the CDR3 is TGTGCCAGCAGCCCGGTGCGGGGTCCCTCCTACAATGAGCAGTTCTTC.

This chain joins TRBV18 and TRBJ2-3, with TRBD1 matching 12 bases. The trim removed 2 bases at V and 5 bases at J, leaving 2 bases unmatched. Germline assignment: CDR1 KGHSH and CDR2 LQKENI. CDR3 length equals 15 residues. This CDR3 reads CASSPGTGGIDTQYF. CDR3 in DNA: TGTGCCAGCTCACCAGGGACAGGGGGCATAGATACGCAGTATTTT.

This clonotype has just a few counts. The chain couples TRBV5-4 to TRBJ2-1; D remains unclear. The CDR3 loop spans 13 amino acids. Trimming shortened V by 0 bases and J by 5 bases, and 6 bases separated the two germline ends. The germline gives CDR1 SGHNT, CDR2 YYREEE (reference sequence). The CDR3 DNA follows: TGTGCCAGCAGCTTGGGGATGAACAATGAGCAGTTCTTC. Protein: CASSLGMNNEQFF.

J is TRBJ2-5 and V is TRBV25-1; D unclear. The CDR3 contains 14 residues. Trimming removed 1 base at V and 1 base at J, with 7 bases between. Per germline, CDR1 MGHDK and CDR2 SYGVNS. In DNA, the CDR3 is TGTGCCAGCAGTGAATTGGCGGCCCAAGAGACCCAGTACTTC. Protein product: CASSELAAQETQYF. The entire variable domain, with the rest obtained from reference TRBV25-1 and TRBJ2-5, is as follows: EADIYQTPRYLVIGTGKKITLECSQTMGHDKMYWYQQDPGMELHLIHYSYGVNSTEKGDLSSESTVSRIRTEHFPLTLESARPSHTSQYLCASSELAAQETQYFGPGTRLLVL.

This clonotype showed up just a few times. This chain connects TRBV4-3 to TRBJ1-5; D gene uncertain. The CDR3 loop spans 18 amino acids. CDR1 LGHNA and CDR2 YSLEER come from the germline V gene. V lost 0 bases, J lost 2 bases, and 17 bases lay in between. The CDR3 is CASSQDPREKIGNQPQHF. CDR3 in DNA: TGCGCCAGCAGCCAAGATCCGAGGGAAAAGATAGGCAATCAGCCCCAGCATTTT.

This clonotype was recorded only once. The chain links TRBV5-4 to TRBJ2-5, with TRBD1 matching 9 bases. This CDR3 contains 16 residues. Germline V gene sequence: CDR1 SGHNT, CDR2 YYREEE (reference sequence). Trimming cost V 3 bases and J 3 bases; bases outside gene matches: 9. The CDR3 protein is CASSSQGTGREETQYF. In DNA, the CDR3 is TGTGCCAGCAGCTCTCAGGGGACAGGGAGAGAAGAGACCCAGTACTTC.

This clonotype was seen a few times. The chain has TRBV19 and TRBJ2-1; D possibly uses TRBD1 or TRBD2 (6 bases each). This CDR3 is 13 amino acids long. Germline V CDR1 and CDR2: LNHDA, SQIVND (reference sequence). V was clipped by 6 bases and J by 9 bases, with 15 bases between them. CDR3 protein: CASSLRGAFEQFF. CDR3 in DNA: TGTGCCAGTAGCCTGAGGGGGGCCTTTGAGCAGTTCTTC.

The rearrangement links TRBV4-3 to TRBJ1-1; maybe TRBD1 (5 bases). Trimming pared 0 bases from V and 4 bases from J, leaving 12 bases between. Germline CDR1 is LGHNA and CDR2 is YSLEER. The length of the CDR3 is 15 residues. CDR3 DNA sequence: TGCGCCAGCAGCCAAGACGGAGCAGGGCCCACTGAAGCTTTCTTT. This encodes CASSQDGAGPTEAFF.

This clonotype was detected once. The genes are TRBV6-6 and TRBJ2-7, with TRBD2 identical over 9 bases. From germline, CDR1 is MNHNY and CDR2 SVGAGI (reference sequence). Losses at the gene ends were 0 bases for V and 2 bases for J; bases not matched to a gene: 5. The CDR3 loop spans 16 amino acids. DNA for the CDR3: TGTGCCAGCAGTTACTCGAGACTAGCGGCCGCCTACGAGCAGTACTTC. The encoded protein is CASSYSRLAAAYEQYF.

The V and J genes are TRBV6-5 and TRBJ1-3, with D perhaps TRBD1 (6 bases). The CDR3 totals 15 residues. V was clipped by 0 bases and J by 3 bases, with 9 bases between them. CDR1 and CDR2 (germline): MNHEY, SVGAGI. DNA of the CDR3: TGTGCCAGCAGTTACTCAGGGACATTTGGAAACACCATATATTTT. Amino acids: CASSYSGTFGNTIYF.

This clonotype has only one observation. The chain is built from TRBV6-1 and TRBJ2-7; D is unresolved. The V end lost 1 base, the J end lost 3 bases, and 10 bases lay between the germline ends. The CDR3 runs to 14 residues. Germline V gene sequence: CDR1 MNHNS, CDR2 SASEGT. The CDR3 DNA reads as TGTGCCAGCAGTGAAGTCGGAACTGGCTACGAGCAGTACTTC. It yields the protein CASSEVGTGYEQYF.

CDR3 nucleotides: TGTGCCAGCAGCTCACTCCGCGAGCAGTACGTC. This gives the protein CASSSLREQYV. The chain carries TRBV5-5 and TRBJ2-7; D uncertain. CDR1 and CDR2 from the germline V gene are SGHKS and YYEKEE (reference sequence). This CDR3 region has 11 residues. Trimming cost V 3 bases and J 6 bases, with 7 bases left between them.

This sequence joins TRBV27 and TRBJ2-7; D may match TRBD1 or TRBD2 (5 bases each). This CDR3 contains 14 residues. From germline, CDR1 is MNHEY and CDR2 SMNVEV (reference sequence). With 2 bases removed from V and 0 bases from J, the gap between germline ends came to 8 bases. The CDR3 DNA is TGTGCCAGCAGTTTAGGGGGTTCCTCCTACGAGCAGTACTTC. It yields the protein CASSLGGSSYEQYF.

This clonotype was picked up one time. V is TRBV30 and J is TRBJ2-7, with TRBD1 matching 8 bases. The CDR3 runs to 14 residues. With V trimmed by 3 bases and J by 3 bases, 7 bases remained unmatched. Germline-derived CDR1 and CDR2 are GTSNPN and SVGIG (reference sequence). In DNA form, the CDR3 reads TGTGCCTGGAGCACAGGGGGAGGAAGCTACGAGCAGTACTTC. It encodes CAWSTGGGSYEQYF.

In its sample, this clonotype was seen once. The chain combines TRBV6-5 with TRBJ1-2; no clear D. CDR3 length: 14 residues. CDR1 is MNHEY, CDR2 SVGAGI, per germline. Trimming removed 0 bases from V and 10 bases from J, with 15 bases in between. CDR3 in DNA: TGTGCCAGCAGTTACTCAGTCGCGGACGTCGACTACACCTTC. It encodes CASSYSVADVDYTF.

This clonotype has a handful of counts. The rearrangement links TRBV6-5 to TRBJ1-6; a weak D match, TRBD1 (6 bases). The length of the CDR3 is 14 residues. Germline CDR1 reads MNHEY; CDR2 reads SVGAGI. Deletions cut 9 bases from V and 3 bases from J, with 12 bases between. The CDR3, as DNA: TGTGCCAGTAAACAGGGAGGCTATAATTCACCCCTCCACTTT. Protein: CASKQGGYNSPLHF.

The gene calls are TRBV29-1 and TRBJ2-1, with D uncertain. CDR3 length equals 9 residues. Germline CDR1 and CDR2: SQVTM and ANQGSEA. V was clipped by 5 bases and J by 12 bases, with 8 bases between them. The chain's CDR3 is CSVLPGQFF. For the CDR3, the DNA is TGCAGCGTTCTCCCCGGGCAGTTCTTC.

V gene TRBV29-1 combines with J gene TRBJ1-1, with unresolved D. Germline-derived CDR1 and CDR2 are SQVTM and ANQGSEA. Trimming removed 4 bases at V and 1 base at J, with 7 bases between. The CDR3 contains 12 residues. CDR3 in amino acids: CSVGLANTEAFF. CDR3 DNA sequence: TGCAGCGTTGGCTTAGCGAACACTGAAGCTTTCTTT.

The chain combines TRBV29-1 with TRBJ2-1; D perhaps matches TRBD1 (5 bases). In germline, CDR1 is SQVTM, CDR2 ANQGSEA. The CDR3 consists of 10 residues. Trimming left V 4 bases short and J 15 bases short, with 13 bases between. The CDR3 here is CSVGYRPRFF. CDR3 coding DNA: TGCAGCGTTGGGTACAGGCCTCGGTTCTTC.